The TCR beta chain under discussion was sequenced for a study of blood T cell repertoires in COVID-19. Seattle patients were enrolled while actively infected and followed longitudinally. Only in-frame clones appear in the TCRdb table, and some are missing; sequencing was by immunoSEQ multiplex PCR. The profile shows 150,000 to 200,000 clones, 70% to 90% of them singletons. The TCR comes from a man in his 60s with COVID-19, enrolled during active disease. Sequenced material: peripheral blood.

The CDR3 reads CASSAGTGAKSSYNEQFF. In DNA form, the CDR3 reads TGTGCCAGCAGCGCCGGAACAGGGGCCAAGAGCTCCTACAATGAGCAGTTCTTC. The chain combines TRBV5-4 with TRBJ2-1, with 7 bases aligning to TRBD1. Germline V gene lookup returns CDR1 SGHNT and CDR2 YYREEE (reference sequence). The CDR3 loop spans 18 amino acids. V shed 4 bases, J shed 0 bases, and the junction held 13 bases outside the gene matches.